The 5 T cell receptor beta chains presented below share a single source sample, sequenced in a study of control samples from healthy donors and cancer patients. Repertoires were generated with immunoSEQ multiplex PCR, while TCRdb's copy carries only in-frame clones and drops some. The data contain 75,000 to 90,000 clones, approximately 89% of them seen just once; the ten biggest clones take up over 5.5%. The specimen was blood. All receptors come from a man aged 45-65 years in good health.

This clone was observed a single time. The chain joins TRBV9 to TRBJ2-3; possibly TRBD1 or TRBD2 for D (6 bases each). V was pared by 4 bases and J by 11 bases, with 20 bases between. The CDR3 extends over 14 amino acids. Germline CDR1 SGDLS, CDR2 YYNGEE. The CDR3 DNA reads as TGTGCCAGCAGCCCCCAATTCGGGGGCGGAGAGCAGTATTTT. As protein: CASSPQFGGGEQYF.

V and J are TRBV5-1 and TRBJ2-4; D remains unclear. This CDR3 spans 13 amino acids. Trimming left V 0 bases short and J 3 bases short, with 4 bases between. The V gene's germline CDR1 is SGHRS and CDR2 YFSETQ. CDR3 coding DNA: TGCGCCAGCAGCTTGGAAGTCAAAAACATTCAGTACTTC. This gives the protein CASSLEVKNIQYF.

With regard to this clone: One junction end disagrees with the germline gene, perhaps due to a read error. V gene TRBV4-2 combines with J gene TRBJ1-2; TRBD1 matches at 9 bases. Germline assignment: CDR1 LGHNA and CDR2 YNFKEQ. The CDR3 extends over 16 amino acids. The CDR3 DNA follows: TGTGCCAGCAGCCAAACAGGGGGCGCGGCTGCCTATGGCTGCACCTTC. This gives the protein CASSQTGGAAAYGCTF.

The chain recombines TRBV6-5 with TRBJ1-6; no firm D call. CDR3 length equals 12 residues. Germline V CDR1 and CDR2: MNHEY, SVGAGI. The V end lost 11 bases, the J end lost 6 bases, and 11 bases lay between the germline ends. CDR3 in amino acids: CAGRIGNSPLHF. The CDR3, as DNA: TGTGCCGGCCGGATAGGTAATTCACCCCTCCACTTT.

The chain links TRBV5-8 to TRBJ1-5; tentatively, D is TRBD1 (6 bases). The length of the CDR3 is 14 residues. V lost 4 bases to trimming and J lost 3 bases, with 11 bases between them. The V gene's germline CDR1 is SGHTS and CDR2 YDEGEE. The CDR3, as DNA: TGTGCCAGCAGCGTCCGACAGGACAATCAGCCCCAGCATTTT. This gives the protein CASSVRQDNQPQHF. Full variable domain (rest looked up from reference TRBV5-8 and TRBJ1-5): EAGVTQSPTHLIKTRGQQATLRCSPISGHTSVYWYQQALGLGLQFLLWYDEGEERNRGNFPPRFSGRQFPNYSSELNVNALELEDSALYLCASSVRQDNQPQHFGDGTRLSIL.